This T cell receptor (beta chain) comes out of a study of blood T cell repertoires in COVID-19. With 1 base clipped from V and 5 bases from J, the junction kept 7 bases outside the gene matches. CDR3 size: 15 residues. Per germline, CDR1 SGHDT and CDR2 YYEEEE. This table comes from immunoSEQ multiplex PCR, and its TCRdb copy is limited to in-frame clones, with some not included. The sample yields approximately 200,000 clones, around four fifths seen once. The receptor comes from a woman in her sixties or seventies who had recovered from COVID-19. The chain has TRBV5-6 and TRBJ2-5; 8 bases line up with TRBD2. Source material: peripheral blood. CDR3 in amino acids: CASSLWLAGSETQYF. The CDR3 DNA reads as TGTGCCAGCAGCTTGTGGTTAGCGGGGAGCGAGACCCAGTACTTC.